This entry concerns a single T cell receptor (beta chain). The data originate from a study of blood T cells in healthy people across ages. With 3 bases removed from V and 3 bases from J, the gap between germline ends came to 12 bases. This CDR3 is built from 15 residues. A second PCR of roughly 7 to 11 cycles used a sample-barcoded 5' primer and a J-beta primer mix. MiXCR was run by TCRdb on the 5' RACE reads, yielding one entry per CDR3 protein. Found here are about 970,000 distinct CDR3 sequences, just over 50% of them singletons; the top ten hold about a fifth. The sample taken for sequencing was blood. The chain has TRBV12-3 or TRBV12-4 and TRBJ1-5, with D tentatively TRBD1 (6 bases). This sequence was found in a woman aged 55-75 years in good health. The DNA for the CDR3 is TGTGCCAGCAGTTTCTCCAACAGGGTCAATCAGCCCCAGCATTTT. Its translation is CASSFSNRVNQPQHF.